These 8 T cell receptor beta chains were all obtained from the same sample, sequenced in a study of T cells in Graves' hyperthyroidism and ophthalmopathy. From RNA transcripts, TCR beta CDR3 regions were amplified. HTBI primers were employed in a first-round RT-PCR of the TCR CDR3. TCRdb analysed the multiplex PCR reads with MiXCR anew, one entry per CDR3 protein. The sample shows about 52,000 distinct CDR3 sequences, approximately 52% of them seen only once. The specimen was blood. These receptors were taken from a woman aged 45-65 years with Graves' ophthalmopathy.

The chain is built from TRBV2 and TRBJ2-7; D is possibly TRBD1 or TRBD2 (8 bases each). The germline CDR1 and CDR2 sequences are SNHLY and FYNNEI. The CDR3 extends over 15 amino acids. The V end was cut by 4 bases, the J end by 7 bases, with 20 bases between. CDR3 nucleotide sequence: TGTGCCAGCAGTGTGAGCGGGGGACAGGACGGGGAGCAGTACTTC. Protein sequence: CASSVSGGQDGEQYF.

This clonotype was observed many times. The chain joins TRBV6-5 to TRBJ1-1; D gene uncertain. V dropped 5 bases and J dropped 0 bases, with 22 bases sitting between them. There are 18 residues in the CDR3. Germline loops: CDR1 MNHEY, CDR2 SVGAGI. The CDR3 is CASSILWSAGGMNTEAFF. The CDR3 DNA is TGTGCCAGCAGTATCCTATGGTCAGCCGGAGGGATGAACACTGAAGCTTTCTTT.

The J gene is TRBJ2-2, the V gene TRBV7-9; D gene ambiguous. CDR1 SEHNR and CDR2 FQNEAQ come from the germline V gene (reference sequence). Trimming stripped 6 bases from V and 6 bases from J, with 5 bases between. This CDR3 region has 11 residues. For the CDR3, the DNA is TGTGCCAGCAGTGTCTCCGGGGAGCTGTTTTTT. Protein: CASSVSGELFF.

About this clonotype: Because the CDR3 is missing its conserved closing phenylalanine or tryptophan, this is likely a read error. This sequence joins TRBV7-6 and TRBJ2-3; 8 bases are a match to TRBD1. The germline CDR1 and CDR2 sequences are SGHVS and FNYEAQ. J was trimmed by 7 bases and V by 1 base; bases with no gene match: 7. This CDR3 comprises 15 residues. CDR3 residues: CASSLETGAPYTQYL. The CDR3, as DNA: TGTGCCAGCAGCTTAGAGACAGGGGCACCATATACGCAGTATTTG.

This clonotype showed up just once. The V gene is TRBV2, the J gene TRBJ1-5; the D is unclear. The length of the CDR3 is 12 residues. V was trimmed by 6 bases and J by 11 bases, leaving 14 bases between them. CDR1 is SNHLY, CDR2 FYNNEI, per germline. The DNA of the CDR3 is TGTGCCAGCAGCCACCAGAAAGAGACCCAGCATTTT. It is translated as CASSHQKETQHF.

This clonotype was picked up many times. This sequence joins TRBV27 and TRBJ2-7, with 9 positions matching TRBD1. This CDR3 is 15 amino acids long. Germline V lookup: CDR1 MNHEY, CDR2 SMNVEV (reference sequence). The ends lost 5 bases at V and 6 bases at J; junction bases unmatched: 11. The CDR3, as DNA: TGTGCCAGCAGTCTCCGGGACAGGGTAGGCGTCGAGCAGTACTTC. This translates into CASSLRDRVGVEQYF.

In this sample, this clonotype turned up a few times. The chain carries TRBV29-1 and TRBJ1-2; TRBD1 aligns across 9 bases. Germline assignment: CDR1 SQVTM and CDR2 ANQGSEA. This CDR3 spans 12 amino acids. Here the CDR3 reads CSGGQGEYGYTF. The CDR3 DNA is TGCAGTGGGGGACAGGGAGAGTATGGCTACACCTTC.

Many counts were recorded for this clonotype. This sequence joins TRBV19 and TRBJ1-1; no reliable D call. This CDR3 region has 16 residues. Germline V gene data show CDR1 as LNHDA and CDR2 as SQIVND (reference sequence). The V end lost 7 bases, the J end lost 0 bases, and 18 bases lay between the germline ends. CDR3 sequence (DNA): TGTGCCAGTACCTCATCGTCTGCAGGCATGAACACTGAAGCTTTCTTT. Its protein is CASTSSSAGMNTEAFF.